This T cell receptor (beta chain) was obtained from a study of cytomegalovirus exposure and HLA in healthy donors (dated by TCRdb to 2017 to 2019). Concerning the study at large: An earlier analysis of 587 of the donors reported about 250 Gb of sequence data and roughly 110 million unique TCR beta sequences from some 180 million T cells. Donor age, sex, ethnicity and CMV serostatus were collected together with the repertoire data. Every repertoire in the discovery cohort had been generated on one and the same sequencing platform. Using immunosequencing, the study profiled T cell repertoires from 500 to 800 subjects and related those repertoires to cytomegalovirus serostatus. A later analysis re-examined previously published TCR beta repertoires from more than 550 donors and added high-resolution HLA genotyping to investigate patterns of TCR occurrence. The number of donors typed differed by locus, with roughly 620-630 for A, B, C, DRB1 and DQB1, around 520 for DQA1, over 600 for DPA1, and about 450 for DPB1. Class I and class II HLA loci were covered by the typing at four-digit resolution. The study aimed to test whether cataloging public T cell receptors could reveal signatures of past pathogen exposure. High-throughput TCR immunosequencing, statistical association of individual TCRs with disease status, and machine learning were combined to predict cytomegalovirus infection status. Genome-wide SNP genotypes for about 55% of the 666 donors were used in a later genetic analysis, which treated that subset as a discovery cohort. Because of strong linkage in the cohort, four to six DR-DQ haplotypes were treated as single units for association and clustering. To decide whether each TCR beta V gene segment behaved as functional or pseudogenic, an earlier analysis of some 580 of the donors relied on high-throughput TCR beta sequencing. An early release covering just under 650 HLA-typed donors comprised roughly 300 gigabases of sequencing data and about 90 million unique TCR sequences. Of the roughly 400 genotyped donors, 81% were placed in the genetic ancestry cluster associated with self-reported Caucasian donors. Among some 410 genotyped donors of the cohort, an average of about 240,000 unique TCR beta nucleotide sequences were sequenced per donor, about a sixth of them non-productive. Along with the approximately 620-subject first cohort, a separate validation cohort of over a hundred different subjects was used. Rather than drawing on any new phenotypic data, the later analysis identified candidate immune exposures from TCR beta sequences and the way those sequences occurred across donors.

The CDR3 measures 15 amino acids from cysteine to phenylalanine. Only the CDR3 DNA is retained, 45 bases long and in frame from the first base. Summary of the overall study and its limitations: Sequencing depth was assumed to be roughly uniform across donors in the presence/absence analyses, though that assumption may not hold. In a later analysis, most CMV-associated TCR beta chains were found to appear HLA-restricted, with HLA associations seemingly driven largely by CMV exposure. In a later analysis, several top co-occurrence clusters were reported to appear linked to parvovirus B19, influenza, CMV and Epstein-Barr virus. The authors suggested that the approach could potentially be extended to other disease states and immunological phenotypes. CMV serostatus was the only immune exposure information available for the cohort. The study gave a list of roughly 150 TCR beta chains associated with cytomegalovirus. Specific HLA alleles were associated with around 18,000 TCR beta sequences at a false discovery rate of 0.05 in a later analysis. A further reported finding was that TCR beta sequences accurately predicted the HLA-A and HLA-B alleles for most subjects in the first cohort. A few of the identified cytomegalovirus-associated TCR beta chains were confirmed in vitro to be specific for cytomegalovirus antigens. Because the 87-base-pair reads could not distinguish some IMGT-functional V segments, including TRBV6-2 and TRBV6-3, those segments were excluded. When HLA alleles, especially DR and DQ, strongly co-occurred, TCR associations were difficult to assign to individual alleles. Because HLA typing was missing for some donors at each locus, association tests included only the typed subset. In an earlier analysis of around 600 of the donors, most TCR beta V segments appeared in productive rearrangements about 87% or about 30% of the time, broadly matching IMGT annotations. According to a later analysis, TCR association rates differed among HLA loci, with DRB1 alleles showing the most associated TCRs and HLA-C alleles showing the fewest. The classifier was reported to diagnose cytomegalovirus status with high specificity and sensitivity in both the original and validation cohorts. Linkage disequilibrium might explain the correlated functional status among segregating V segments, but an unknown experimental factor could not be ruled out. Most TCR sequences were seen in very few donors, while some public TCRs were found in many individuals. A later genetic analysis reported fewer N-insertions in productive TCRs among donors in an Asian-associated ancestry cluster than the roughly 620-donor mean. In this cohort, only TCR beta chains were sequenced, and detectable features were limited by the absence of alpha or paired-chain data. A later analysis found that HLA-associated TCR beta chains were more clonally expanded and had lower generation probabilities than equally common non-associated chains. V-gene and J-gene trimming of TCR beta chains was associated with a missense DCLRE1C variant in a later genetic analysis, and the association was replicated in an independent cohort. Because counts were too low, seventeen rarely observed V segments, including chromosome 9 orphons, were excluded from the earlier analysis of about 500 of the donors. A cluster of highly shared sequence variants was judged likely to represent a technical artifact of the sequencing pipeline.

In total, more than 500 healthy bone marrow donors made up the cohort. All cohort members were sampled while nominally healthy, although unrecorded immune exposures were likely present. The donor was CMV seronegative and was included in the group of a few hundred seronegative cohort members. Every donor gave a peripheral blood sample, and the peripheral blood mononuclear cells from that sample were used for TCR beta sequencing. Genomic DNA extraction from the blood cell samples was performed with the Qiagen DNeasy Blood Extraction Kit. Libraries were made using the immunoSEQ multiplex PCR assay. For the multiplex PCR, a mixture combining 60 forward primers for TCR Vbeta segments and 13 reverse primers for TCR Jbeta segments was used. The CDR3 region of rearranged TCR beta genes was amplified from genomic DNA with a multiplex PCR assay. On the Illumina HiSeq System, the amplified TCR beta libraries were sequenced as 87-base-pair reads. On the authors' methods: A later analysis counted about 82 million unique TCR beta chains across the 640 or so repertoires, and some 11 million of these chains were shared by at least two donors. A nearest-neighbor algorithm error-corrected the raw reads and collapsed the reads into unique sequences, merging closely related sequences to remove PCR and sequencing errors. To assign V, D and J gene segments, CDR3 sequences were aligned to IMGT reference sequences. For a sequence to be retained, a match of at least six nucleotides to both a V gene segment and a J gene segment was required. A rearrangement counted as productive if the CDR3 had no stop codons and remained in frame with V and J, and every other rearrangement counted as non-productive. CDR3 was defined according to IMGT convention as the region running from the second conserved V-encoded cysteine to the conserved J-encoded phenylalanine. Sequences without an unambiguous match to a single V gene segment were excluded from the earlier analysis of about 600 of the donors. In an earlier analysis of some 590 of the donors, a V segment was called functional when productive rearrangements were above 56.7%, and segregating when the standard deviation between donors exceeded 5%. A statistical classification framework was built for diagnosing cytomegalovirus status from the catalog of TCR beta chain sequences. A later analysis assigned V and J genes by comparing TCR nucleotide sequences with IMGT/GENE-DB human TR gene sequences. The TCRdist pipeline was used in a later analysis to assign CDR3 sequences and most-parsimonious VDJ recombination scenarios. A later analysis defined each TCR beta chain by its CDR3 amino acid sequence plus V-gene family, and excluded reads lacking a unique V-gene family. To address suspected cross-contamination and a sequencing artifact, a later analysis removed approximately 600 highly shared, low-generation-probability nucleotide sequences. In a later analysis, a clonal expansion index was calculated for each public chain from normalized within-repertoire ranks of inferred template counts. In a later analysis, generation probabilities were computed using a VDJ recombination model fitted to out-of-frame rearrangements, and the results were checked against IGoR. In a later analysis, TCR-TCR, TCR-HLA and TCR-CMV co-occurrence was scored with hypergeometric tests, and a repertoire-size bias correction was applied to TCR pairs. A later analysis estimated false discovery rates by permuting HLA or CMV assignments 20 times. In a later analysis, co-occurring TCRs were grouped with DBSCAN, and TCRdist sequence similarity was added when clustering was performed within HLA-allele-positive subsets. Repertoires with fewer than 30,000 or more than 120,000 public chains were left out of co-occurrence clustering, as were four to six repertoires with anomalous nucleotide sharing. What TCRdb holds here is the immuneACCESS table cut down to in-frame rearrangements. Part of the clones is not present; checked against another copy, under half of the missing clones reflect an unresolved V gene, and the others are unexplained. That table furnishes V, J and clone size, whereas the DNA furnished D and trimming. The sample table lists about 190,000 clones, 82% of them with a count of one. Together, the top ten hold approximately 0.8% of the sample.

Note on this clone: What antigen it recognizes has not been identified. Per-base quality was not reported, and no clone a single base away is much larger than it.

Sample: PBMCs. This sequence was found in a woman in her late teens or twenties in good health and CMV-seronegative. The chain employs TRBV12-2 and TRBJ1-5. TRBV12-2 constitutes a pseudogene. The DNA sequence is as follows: TGTGCAAGTCGCTTCCGGGGTTTGGGCAATCAGCCCCAGCATTTT. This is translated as CASRFRGLGNQPQHF.